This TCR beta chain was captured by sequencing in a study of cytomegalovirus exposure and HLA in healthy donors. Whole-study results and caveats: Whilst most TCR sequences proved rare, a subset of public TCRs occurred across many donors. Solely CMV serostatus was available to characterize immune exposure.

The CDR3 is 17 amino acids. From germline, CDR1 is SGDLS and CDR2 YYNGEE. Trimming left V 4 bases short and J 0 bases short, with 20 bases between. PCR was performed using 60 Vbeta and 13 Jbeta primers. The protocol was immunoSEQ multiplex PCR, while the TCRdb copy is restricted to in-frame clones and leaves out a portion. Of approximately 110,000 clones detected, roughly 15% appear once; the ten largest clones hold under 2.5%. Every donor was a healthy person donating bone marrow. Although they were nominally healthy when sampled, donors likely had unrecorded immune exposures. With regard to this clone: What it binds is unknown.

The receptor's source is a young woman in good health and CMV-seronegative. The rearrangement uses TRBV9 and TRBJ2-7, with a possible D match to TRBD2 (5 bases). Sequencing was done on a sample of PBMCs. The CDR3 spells CASSPRGLAPGSYEQYF. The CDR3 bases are TGTGCCAGCAGCCCACGCGGTCTAGCTCCAGGCTCCTACGAGCAGTACTTC.